A selection of T cell receptor beta chains follows, all from one sample in a study of T cell repertoires in cytomegalovirus infection. MiXCR, applied by TCRdb to the reads, yields one record per CDR3 protein. The sample consists of 150,000 to 200,000 distinct CDR3 sequences, roughly 27% of them appearing once. The sequenced sample was PBMCs. These receptors came from a human donor in good health (CMV status not recorded). Some clones in this sample may be carry-over from other donors' samples. CDR3s include the opening cysteine and the closing phenylalanine or tryptophan. A D gene is named only where the DNA matches it firmly. The size of a clone is reported for some rows only, either as once, few or many, or as a class for expanded clones.

-	TRBJ2-5	14	-	TRBV7-8	TGTGCCAGCAGCATGCGACCTTTTTCTGAGACCCAGTACTTC	CASSMRPFSETQYF
-	TRBJ1-1	15	-	TRBV7-9	TGTGCCAGCAGCTCCCCGGGTGCAGGGGACACTGTAGCTTTCTTT	CASSSPGAGDTVAFF
-	TRBJ1-1	16	TRBD1	TRBV14	TGTGCCAGCAGTCTTAAACCGGGACAGCCCAACACTGAACCTTTCTTT	CASSLKPGQPNTEPFF
few	TRBJ2-5	12	-	TRBV6-6	TGTGCCGGCGGGCCGGGGCTGGAGACCCAGTACTTC	CAGGPGLETQYF
-	TRBJ1-2	14	TRBD1	TRBV7-2	TGTGCCAGCAGCTTCGGACAGGAGAACTATGGCTACACCTTC	CASSFGQENYGYTF
many	TRBJ2-5	13	-	TRBV7-2	TGTGCCAGCAGCTTGAACGCTTTAGGTACCCAGTACTTC	CASSLNALGTQYF
-	TRBJ1-2	15	TRBD1	TRBV11-2	TGTGCCAGCAGCGGCCGGGACAGAGCGAACTATGGCTACACCTTC	CASSGRDRANYGYTF
-	TRBJ1-6	17	TRBD1	TRBV30	TGTGCCTGGAAAGCTTCACCCTGGGGACAGAAGGGTTCACCCCTCCACTTT	CAWKASPWGQKGSPLHF
-	TRBJ2-2	15	-	TRBV7-4	TGTGCCAGCAGCTTATCAAGGGGGGCGATCGGGGAGCTGTTTTTT	CASSLSRGAIGELFF
few	TRBJ1-2	15	-	TRBV27	TGTGCCAGCAGTTTATTGGGGGACAAAGACTATGGCTACACCTTC	CASSLLGDKDYGYTF
few	TRBJ1-2	15	-	TRBV7-2	TGTGCCAGCAGCTTAGGGGGGGATCAGGACTATGGCTACACCTTC	CASSLGGDQDYGYTF
-	TRBJ2-1	15	TRBD2	TRBV20-1	TGCAGTGCTAGTTTCCTAGCGGGGGGTTACAATGAGCAGTTCTTC	CSASFLAGGYNEQFF
few	TRBJ1-1	14	-	TRBV4-3	TGCGCCAGCAGCCAAGATATTGGGAGCGATGAAGCTTTCTTT	CASSQDIGSDEAFF
few	TRBJ2-6	15	-	TRBV9	TGTGCCAGCAGCGTGGAACGTGGTGGGGCCAACGTCCTGACTTTC	CASSVERGGANVLTF
-	TRBJ2-3	18	-	TRBV11-2	TGTGCCAGCAGCTTCACCGGGAACCCCCTCTCTAGCACAGATACGCAGTATTTT	CASSFTGNPLSSTDTQYF
few	TRBJ2-3	16	-	TRBV12-3/TRBV12-4	TGTGCCAGCAGGGGGACTTTACCTCCTAGCACAGATACGCAGTATTTT	CASRGTLPPSTDTQYF
-	TRBJ1-5	15	-	TRBV6-2/TRBV6-3	TGTGCCAGCAGCAGAAGAAGTTATAGCAATCAGCCCCAGCATTTT	CASSRRSYSNQPQHF